The TCR beta chain under discussion was sequenced for a study of cytomegalovirus exposure and HLA in healthy donors. General study points: When presence/absence was analysed, sequencing depth was taken to be roughly uniform across donors. Using a false discovery rate of 0.05, a later analysis showed that approximately 17,000 TCR beta sequences were associated with HLA alleles. There were some public TCRs occurring in many donors, but most TCR sequences were rare. Cytomegalovirus association was listed for approximately 150 TCR beta chains.

13 Jbeta primers and 60 Vbeta primers were used for the PCR. Here immunoSEQ multiplex PCR was the method, and the copy in TCRdb shows in-frame clones only, minus some. Among some 71,000 clones, 76% were seen once, and the ten largest hold more than 2.5%. The CDR3 contains 15 residues. Germline-derived CDR1 and CDR2 are SGDLS and YYNGEE. J was trimmed by 4 bases and V by 4 bases; bases with no gene match: 7. In the case of this clone: Its antigen is as yet unknown.

Sequencing input: PBMCs. This sequence was found in a man younger than 35 in good health and CMV-seronegative. This rearrangement joins TRBV9 to TRBJ1-3; TRBD1 aligns across 8 bases. CDR3 DNA: TGTGCCAGCAGCTCACAGGGGGTGCAAGGAAACACCATATATTTT. As protein: CASSSQGVQGNTIYF. The whole variable domain, filled in from reference TRBV9 and TRBJ1-3, reads DSGVTQTPKHLITATGQRVTLRCSPRSGDLSVYWYQQSLDQGLQFLIQYYNGEERAKGNILERFSAQQFPDLHSELNLSSLELGDSALYFCASSSQGVQGNTIYFGEGSWLTVV.